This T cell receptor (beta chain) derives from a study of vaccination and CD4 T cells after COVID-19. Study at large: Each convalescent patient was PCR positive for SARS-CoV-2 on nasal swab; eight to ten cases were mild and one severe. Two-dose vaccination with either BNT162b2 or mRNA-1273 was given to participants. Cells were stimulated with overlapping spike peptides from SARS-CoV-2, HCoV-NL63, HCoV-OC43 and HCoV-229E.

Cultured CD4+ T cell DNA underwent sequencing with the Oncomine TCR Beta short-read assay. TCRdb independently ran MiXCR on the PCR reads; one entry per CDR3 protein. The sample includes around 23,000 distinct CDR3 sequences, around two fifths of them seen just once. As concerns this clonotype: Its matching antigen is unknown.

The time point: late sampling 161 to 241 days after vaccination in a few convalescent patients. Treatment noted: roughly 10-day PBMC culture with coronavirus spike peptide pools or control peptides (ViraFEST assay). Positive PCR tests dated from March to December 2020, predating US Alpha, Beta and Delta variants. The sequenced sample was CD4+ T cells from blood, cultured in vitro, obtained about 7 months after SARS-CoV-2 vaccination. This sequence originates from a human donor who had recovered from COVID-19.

The CDR3 spells CASSPAPGEKVGGQFF. CDR3 sequence (DNA): TGTGCCAGCAGCCCGGCACCGGGGGAGAAAGTTGGAGGGCAGTTCTTC. V and J are TRBV5-4 and TRBJ2-1; D may be TRBD2 (6 bases). Germline V gene data show CDR1 as SGHNT and CDR2 as YYREEE (reference sequence). V was pared by 4 bases and J by 12 bases, with 26 bases between. The CDR3 consists of 16 residues.